This T cell receptor (beta chain) was found in a study of HIV-infected patients and healthy controls. Alpha and beta constant-region primers primed reverse transcription of around 0.5 ug RNA. Alpha and beta chain libraries were made separately by chain-specific third strand synthesis with multiplexing indices. TCRdb called the 5' RACE reads again in MiXCR, with one record for every CDR3 protein. This sample has approximately 22,000 distinct CDR3 sequences, with 8.5% found just once. Whole blood was used without fractionation, so all unsorted peripheral T cells were included. Germline assignment: CDR1 SGHVS and CDR2 FNYEAQ. The J segment lost 5 bases and the V segment lost 1 base, leaving 10 bases of the junction unmatched. This CDR3 comprises 17 residues. Broader study findings: Healthy controls shared more CDR3 sequences between individuals than HIV-infected patients did.

This clonotype was found many times. Its antigen is unknown. The sequenced sample was blood. The rearrangement joins TRBV7-6 to TRBJ2-3, with TRBD1 matching 9 bases. This TCR derives from an adult in good health. The CDR3 reads CASSLEAGQGRGDTQYF. The CDR3 nucleotides read TGTGCCAGCAGCTTAGAAGCGGGACAGGGCCGAGGAGATACGCAGTATTTT.